Following are 14 T cell receptor beta chains from one sample sequenced in a study of blood T cell repertoires in COVID-19. Here immunoSEQ multiplex PCR was the method, and the copy in TCRdb shows in-frame clones only, minus some. The sample lists about 210,000 clones; roughly 88% were seen once. Sequenced material: peripheral blood. The receptors stem from a man over 45 with active or convalescent COVID-19.

This clone was seen more than once but under ten times. The CDR3: CASSLPRLAATSTDTQYF. Here the CDR3 DNA reads TGTGCCAGCAGTTTACCCCGACTAGCGGCCACTAGCACAGATACGCAGTATTTT. The V gene is TRBV11-2, the J gene TRBJ2-3, with TRBD2 matching over 9 bases. Germline V CDR1 and CDR2: SGHAT, FQNNGV. The CDR3 has 18 residues. With 6 bases clipped from V and 0 bases from J, the junction kept 13 bases outside the gene matches.

This sequence joins TRBV11-2 and TRBJ1-2, with D possibly TRBD1 on 6 matching bases. Between the trimmed V and J ends, which lost 1 base and 8 bases, there was a span of 14 bases. Germline V lookup: CDR1 SGHAT, CDR2 FQNNGV. This CDR3 comprises 14 residues. CDR3 nucleotide sequence: TGTGCCAGCAGCTTAGGTCAGGGGCTGAGGGGCTACACCTTC. It specifies CASSLGQGLRGYTF. Combining the CDR3 with reference TRBV11-2 and TRBJ1-2 gives the whole variable domain EAGVAQSPRYKIIEKRQSVAFWCNPISGHATLYWYQQILGQGPKLLIQFQNNGVVDDSQLPKDRFSAERLKGVDSTLKIQPAKLEDSAVYLCASSLGQGLRGYTFGSGTRLTVV.

This clone came up once. The CDR3 protein is CASSPGTSGYQETQYF. The CDR3 DNA reads TGTGCCAGCAGCCCTGGGACTAGCGGCTACCAAGAGACCCAGTACTTC. V and J are TRBV9 and TRBJ2-5; TRBD2 agrees at 11 bases. The CDR3 covers 16 residues. Unmatched junction bases numbered 5, after V lost 4 bases and J lost 0 bases. Germline CDR1 SGDLS, CDR2 YYNGEE.

In its sample, this clone was seen many times. J is TRBJ1-6 and V is TRBV4-2, with a weak D call TRBD1 (5 bases). V lost 0 bases, J lost 5 bases, and 11 bases lay in between. The germline CDR1 and CDR2 sequences are LGHNA and YNFKEQ. CDR3 length: 16 residues. The CDR3, as DNA: TGTGCCAGCAGCCAAGAGACGGGGGTTGATAATTCACCCCTCCACTTT. Amino acid sequence: CASSQETGVDNSPLHF.

V is TRBV6-5 and J is TRBJ2-5, with D possibly TRBD2 on 6 matching bases. CDR3 size: 16 residues. V dropped 4 bases and J dropped 2 bases, with 17 bases sitting between them. The V gene's germline CDR1 is MNHEY and CDR2 SVGAGI. As DNA, the CDR3 is TGTGCCAGCAGTTCCCTTTACGGGAGCTTACAAGAGACCCAGTACTTC. Protein: CASSSLYGSLQETQYF.

The chain links TRBV7-2 to TRBJ1-6, with TRBD1 matching 9 bases. The CDR3 runs 13 residues. The germline CDR1 and CDR2 sequences are SGHTA and FQGNSA. J was trimmed by 18 bases and V by 0 bases; bases with no gene match: 6. DNA for the CDR3: TGTGCCAGCAGCTTAGCCTGGGGACAGGGATGCCACTTT. Its translation is CASSLAWGQGCHF.

There are a few counts of this clone. The genes are TRBV29-1 and TRBJ1-2; 8 nucleotides agree with TRBD1. The ends lost 7 bases at V and 7 bases at J; junction bases unmatched: 11. The CDR3 loop spans 13 amino acids. From germline, CDR1 is SQVTM and CDR2 ANQGSEA. The CDR3 sequence is CSAEDRDPFGYTF. The DNA of the CDR3 is TGCAGCGCCGAGGACAGGGACCCCTTTGGCTACACCTTC.

This clone has more than one count but fewer than ten. The chain is built from TRBV30 and TRBJ1-6; possibly TRBD1 for D (6 bases). Trimming stripped 1 base from V and 6 bases from J, with 10 bases between. The CDR3 loop spans 14 amino acids. Germline V lookup: CDR1 GTSNPN, CDR2 SVGIG (reference sequence). The CDR3 DNA reads TGTGCCTGGAGTGCCACAGGGCGTAATTCACCCCTCCACTTT. Its protein is CAWSATGRNSPLHF.

This chain joins TRBV18 and TRBJ2-7, with D possibly TRBD2 on 5 matching bases. The CDR3 extends over 13 amino acids. Germline V gives CDR1 KGHSH, CDR2 LQKENI. The V end was cut by 2 bases, the J end by 5 bases, with 10 bases between. CDR3 DNA sequence: TGTGCCAGCTCACCAGCGAGGGAAGACGAGCAGTACGTC. Protein product: CASSPAREDEQYV.

CDR3 nucleotide sequence: TGTGCCAGCAGTCTCCGCTCAGGCGAGAGTCAGCCCCAGCATTTT. It yields the protein CASSLRSGESQPQHF. The rearrangement links TRBV28 to TRBJ1-5; D uncertain. V was clipped by 5 bases and J by 6 bases, with 17 bases between them. Germline V gives CDR1 MDHEN, CDR2 SYDVKM. The CDR3 totals 15 residues.

The V call is TRBV7-2, the J call TRBJ2-3; 11 positions agree with TRBD2. The length of the CDR3 is 15 residues. The germline V gene has CDR1 SGHTA and CDR2 FQGNSA. Germline trimming cut 4 bases from V and 5 bases from J; bases unmatched to any gene: 5. The CDR3 coding sequence is TGTGCCAGCAGCTCGGATAGCGGGGGGGAAGATACGCAGTATTTT. This sequence encodes CASSSDSGGEDTQYF.

The chain combines TRBV20-1 with TRBJ2-7; D is undetermined. Per the germline V gene, CDR1 is DFQATT and CDR2 is SNEGSKA (reference sequence). The CDR3 contains 11 residues. V was clipped by 5 bases and J by 2 bases, with 7 bases between them. CDR3 in amino acids: CSAYSPYEQYF. The CDR3 DNA is TGCAGTGCTTACAGCCCCTACGAGCAGTACTTC.

The chain couples TRBV7-9 to TRBJ2-7, with TRBD2 matching over 10 bases. V lost 5 bases, J lost 4 bases, and 11 bases stayed unmatched. The CDR3 sequence is 16 residues long. CDR1 is SEHNR, CDR2 FQNEAQ, per germline (reference sequence). In DNA form, the CDR3 reads TGTGCCAGCAGCCGTAATAGCGGGAGGACCCTATACGAGCAGTACTTC. Encoded protein: CASSRNSGRTLYEQYF.

The chain combines TRBV4-1 with TRBJ2-2, with D possibly being TRBD2 (6 bases). Trimming pared 1 base from V and 4 bases from J, leaving 7 bases between. The CDR3 contains 14 residues. Germline CDR1 MGHRA, CDR2 YSYEKL. The CDR3 coding sequence is TGCGCCAGCAGCCAAGTGGGGGGCACCGGGGAGCTGTTTTTT. It yields the protein CASSQVGGTGELFF.